The next 31 T cell receptor beta chains were all read from a single sample in a study of monozygotic twins with inflammatory bowel disease (dated by TCRdb to about 2019). The library was obtained by 5' RACE. TCRdb names Illumina HiSeq 2500 as the instrument used. TCRdb reprocessed the reads, reporting each CDR3 protein sequence once and no DNA. The sample table holds roughly 150,000 distinct CDR3 sequences. The top ten constitute about 2.7% of the sample. The sample consisted of blood. The receptors stem from a human donor with ulcerative colitis or Crohn's disease, or a healthy co-twin of an affected twin (not recorded which).

The J gene is TRBJ2-5, the V gene TRBV20-1; the D call of TRBD1 rests on TCRdb alone, since no DNA is present to check it. There are 13 residues in the CDR3. Germline V gene sequence: CDR1 DFQATT, CDR2 SNEGSKA (reference sequence). The CDR3 protein is CSANRVLGETQYF.

The chain recombines TRBV29-1 with TRBJ2-2; the D call of TRBD1 rests on TCRdb alone, since no DNA is present to check it. Germline V CDR1 and CDR2: SQVTM, ANQGSEA. The CDR3 extends over 16 amino acids. The CDR3 spells CSAGGQGATNTGELFF.

V and J are TRBV12-3 or TRBV12-4 and TRBJ1-1; TCRdb selects TRBD1, and the lack of DNA leaves this call unchecked. The CDR3 contains 13 residues. The CDR3 region is CASSSGRDTEAFF.

This CDR3 reads CAISESGSGYEQYF. The gene calls are TRBV10-3 and TRBJ2-7. The CDR3 is made up of 14 amino acids. Germline lookup yields CDR1 ENHRY and CDR2 SYGVKD.

The chain recombines TRBV5-5 with TRBJ2-7; checking the TCRdb D call of TRBD1 is not possible without DNA. The CDR3 runs to 13 residues. Looked up from germline, CDR1 is SGHKS and CDR2 is YYEKEE (reference sequence). CDR3 region: CASFGTGSYEQYF.

The chain recombines TRBV5-1 with TRBJ1-4; the D call of TRBD1 rests on TCRdb alone, since no DNA is present to check it. The CDR3 loop spans 13 amino acids. Germline CDR1 SGHRS, CDR2 YFSETQ. CDR3 in amino acids: CASSRGEHEKLFF.

The V call is TRBV7-2, the J call TRBJ2-2; as DNA is missing, the TRBD2 call by TCRdb cannot be tested. From germline, CDR1 is SGHTA and CDR2 FQGNSA. The CDR3 extends over 17 amino acids. CDR3: CASSLGLAGAGTGELFF. The complete variable domain, with remaining parts taken from reference TRBV7-2 and TRBJ2-2, reads GAGVSQSPSNKVTEKGKDVELRCDPISGHTALYWYRQSLGQGLEFLIYFQGNSAPDKSGLPSDRFSAERTGGSVSTLTIQRTQQEDSAVYLCASSLGLAGAGTGELFFGEGSRLTVL.

The V gene is TRBV27, the J gene TRBJ2-7; the TRBD2 assignment by TCRdb is unverifiable without DNA. The CDR3 contains 14 residues. Germline V gene lookup returns CDR1 MNHEY and CDR2 SMNVEV (reference sequence). CDR3 sequence: CASSRLATTYEQYF.

The V and J genes are TRBV29-1 and TRBJ1-1. Germline-derived CDR1 and CDR2 are SQVTM and ANQGSEA. The CDR3 runs to 13 residues. CDR3 sequence reads: CSVEGRMNTEAFF.

The rearrangement uses TRBV28 and TRBJ2-1; the TRBD1 assignment by TCRdb is unverifiable without DNA. The CDR3 covers 14 residues. Germline V lookup: CDR1 MDHEN, CDR2 SYDVKM. This chain's CDR3 is CASRRGQGSNEQFF.

The V call is TRBV7-9, the J call TRBJ1-5. The CDR3 is 13 residues long. Germline V gene lookup returns CDR1 SEHNR and CDR2 FQNEAQ (reference sequence). CDR3 sequence reads: CASSSYAYQPQHF.

The chain employs TRBV29-1 and TRBJ2-2; TCRdb indicates TRBD2, and absent DNA this call remains unverified. Germline V lookup: CDR1 SQVTM, CDR2 ANQGSEA. CDR3 length: 16 amino acids. The CDR3 here is CSVEDWGTTNTGELFF.

The chain has TRBV18 and TRBJ1-1; no DNA is available, so the TRBD1 call from TCRdb remains unchecked. This CDR3 has 13 amino acids. Germline V lookup: CDR1 KGHSH, CDR2 LQKENI. The CDR3: CASSPMLDRGAFF.

The chain joins TRBV20-1 to TRBJ2-1; TCRdb reports TRBD2, a call that lacks DNA to check it against. CDR1 and CDR2 from the germline V gene are DFQATT and SNEGSKA (reference sequence). The CDR3 loop spans 16 amino acids. Here the CDR3 reads CSARDITGREFNEQFF.

V gene TRBV5-1 combines with J gene TRBJ2-2; without DNA, the TCRdb call of TRBD2 cannot be checked. CDR1 and CDR2 from the germline V gene are SGHRS and YFSETQ. The CDR3 has 17 residues. CDR3 amino acids: CASSSSSQPANTGELFF. Together with reference TRBV5-1 and TRBJ2-2, the CDR3 gives the full variable domain: KAGVTQTPRYLIKTRGQQVTLSCSPISGHRSVSWYQQTPGQGLQFLFEYFSETQRNKGNFPGRFSGRQFSNSRSEMNVSTLELGDSALYLCASSSSSQPANTGELFFGEGSRLTVL.

The chain employs TRBV27 and TRBJ1-6. Germline V lookup: CDR1 MNHEY, CDR2 SMNVEV (reference sequence). This CDR3 region has 19 residues. The CDR3 sequence is CASKLRGGQGGAYNSPLHF.

The rearrangement uses TRBV5-1 and TRBJ2-7; the TRBD1 assignment by TCRdb is unverifiable without DNA. This CDR3 is 16 amino acids long. Germline assignment: CDR1 SGHRS and CDR2 YFSETQ. CDR3 protein: CASSSGYWTGGYEQYF.

CDR3 in amino acids: CASSFRGHEQFF. The V gene is TRBV12-3 or TRBV12-4, the J gene TRBJ2-1; the TCRdb D gene call, TRBD2, has no DNA to confirm it. The CDR3 covers 12 residues.

The V call is TRBV12-3 or TRBV12-4, the J call TRBJ2-2; lacking DNA, the TRBD2 call made by TCRdb goes unchecked. The CDR3 loop spans 16 amino acids. CDR3 loop: CASSLSGRPDTGELFF.

V usage is TRBV30 and J usage is TRBJ1-5; the TCRdb D gene call, TRBD1, has no DNA to confirm it. The CDR3 runs 15 residues. Germline lookup yields CDR1 GTSNPN and CDR2 SVGIG (reference sequence). The CDR3: CAWSYRDRVDQPQHF.

V usage is TRBV20-1 and J usage is TRBJ2-1; checking the TCRdb D call of TRBD2 is not possible without DNA. From germline, CDR1 is DFQATT and CDR2 SNEGSKA (reference sequence). The CDR3 has 17 amino acids. CDR3 sequence reads: CSAPGVAGRGSYNEQFF.

The chain uses TRBV20-1 and TRBJ1-5; TCRdb outputs TRBD1, but without DNA this stays unchecked. The CDR3 runs 13 residues. Per germline, CDR1 DFQATT and CDR2 SNEGSKA (reference sequence). The CDR3 loop reads CRAGTYINQPQHF.

This chain uses TRBV20-1 with TRBJ1-1. The germline V gene encodes CDR1 DFQATT and CDR2 SNEGSKA (reference sequence). The CDR3 extends over 14 amino acids. This chain's CDR3 is CSARDGLKHTEAFF.

The chain has TRBV20-1 and TRBJ2-1. This CDR3 has 16 residues. Germline lookup yields CDR1 DFQATT and CDR2 SNEGSKA (reference sequence). The CDR3 region is CSARGFSGGAYNEQFF.

CDR3 sequence: CASSDNPGTSALGGQFF. The chain links TRBV6-1 to TRBJ2-1; TCRdb selects TRBD2, and the lack of DNA leaves this call unchecked. This CDR3 has 17 residues. CDR1 MNHNS and CDR2 SASEGT come from the germline V gene.

The chain links TRBV14 to TRBJ2-1; TCRdb names TRBD2, which stays unverified in the absence of DNA. Looked up from germline, CDR1 is SGHDN and CDR2 is FVKESK. The CDR3 is made up of 16 amino acids. The CDR3 sequence is CASSQVGSGRGNEQFF.

This chain uses TRBV20-1 with TRBJ2-7; TCRdb selects TRBD1, and the lack of DNA leaves this call unchecked. Germline lookup yields CDR1 DFQATT and CDR2 SNEGSKA (reference sequence). The CDR3 runs 12 residues. The CDR3 loop is CSATGPSYEQYF.

J is TRBJ2-7 and V is TRBV21-1; TCRdb gives TRBD1 as the D gene, but with no DNA this cannot be confirmed. TRBV21-1 counts as a pseudogene. There are 17 residues in the CDR3. CDR3 region: CASSKALGGQTPYEQYF.

This sequence joins TRBV27 and TRBJ1-1. The V gene's germline CDR1 is MNHEY and CDR2 SMNVEV (reference sequence). CDR3 length: 13 residues. The CDR3 protein is CASSFQRGTEAFF.

V gene TRBV5-4 combines with J gene TRBJ2-2. The CDR3 totals 14 residues. Germline CDR1 SGHNT, CDR2 YYREEE (reference sequence). CDR3 in amino acids: CASSLHSHTGELFF.

The chain joins TRBV7-2 to TRBJ2-2; TCRdb gives TRBD2 as the D gene, but with no DNA this cannot be confirmed. From germline, CDR1 is SGHTA and CDR2 FQGNSA. CDR3 length equals 15 residues. CDR3: CASRKLAGNTGELFF.